The present T cell receptor (beta chain) was sequenced within a study of blood T cell repertoires in COVID-19. Sequencing was performed with immunoSEQ multiplex PCR; in TCRdb, only in-frame clones are kept and a portion is missing. The sample lists roughly 280,000 clones, about 86% occurring once. Points on this clone: A much more abundant neighbour one base away suggests this may be a read error.

CDR3 size: 12 residues. Deletions cut 3 bases from V and 3 bases from J, with 7 bases between. CDR1 SGHNT and CDR2 YYREEE come from the germline V gene (reference sequence). The TCR was taken from a man younger than 40 with active or convalescent COVID-19. The chain recombines TRBV5-4 with TRBJ2-7, with D perhaps matching TRBD2 (5 bases). Sequenced: peripheral blood. This CDR3 reads CASSYGGYEQYF. The CDR3 DNA is TGTGCCAGCAGCTACGGAGGCTACGAGCAGTACTTC.